This is a list of T cell receptor beta chains from one sample in a study of blood T cell repertoires in COVID-19. Using immunoSEQ multiplex PCR, the repertoire was profiled, and TCRdb retains in-frame clones only, with some absent. The table lists about 260,000 clones, around 86% of them singletons. Sample: PBMCs or T cells enriched from blood (not recorded which). The receptors come from a woman aged 45-65 years who had recovered from COVID-19. The CDR3 runs from the conserved cysteine through the conserved F or W. Fields, in order: J gene, V gene, D gene, clone size, CDR3 protein, CDR3 DNA. The D gene is left open where the match is weak. The size field is filled for only some rows; it gives once, few, many or a size class.

j_gene: TRBJ2-5
v_gene: TRBV2
d_gene: TRBD2
abundance: NA
CDR3aa: CASSEAGLAGGNQETQYF
CDR3nt: TGTGCCAGCAGTGAAGCTGGGCTAGCGGGGGGGAACCAAGAGACCCAGTACTTC

j_gene: TRBJ2-7
v_gene: TRBV2
d_gene: TRBD1
abundance: NA
CDR3aa: CASRETGSSYEQYF
CDR3nt: TGTGCCAGCAGGGAGACAGGGAGCTCCTACGAGCAGTACTTC

j_gene: TRBJ1-2
v_gene: TRBV3-1/TRBV3-2
d_gene: TRBD1
abundance: NA
CDR3aa: CASSQVRTGRHYGYTF
CDR3nt: TGTGCCAGCAGCCAAGTAAGGACAGGGCGCCACTATGGCTACACCTTC

j_gene: TRBJ1-2
v_gene: TRBV7-2
d_gene: TRBD1
abundance: NA
CDR3aa: CASSSTTGGNGYTF
CDR3nt: TGTGCCAGCAGCTCTACGACAGGGGGAAATGGCTACACCTTC

j_gene: TRBJ1-1
v_gene: TRBV5-1
d_gene: TRBD1
abundance: NA
CDR3aa: CASSPGQVPNTEAFF
CDR3nt: TGCGCCAGCAGCCCTGGACAGGTACCCAACACTGAAGCTTTCTTT

j_gene: TRBJ1-2
v_gene: TRBV11-3
d_gene: NA
abundance: NA
CDR3aa: CASSLGLQGYGYTF
CDR3nt: TGTGCCAGCAGCTTAGGTCTTCAGGGCTATGGCTACACCTTC

j_gene: TRBJ2-4
v_gene: TRBV7-2
d_gene: TRBD1
abundance: NA
CDR3aa: CASNPGTGGRNIQYF
CDR3nt: TGTGCCAGCAACCCCGGAACAGGGGGGAGAAACATTCAGTACTTC

j_gene: TRBJ1-1
v_gene: TRBV7-8
d_gene: NA
abundance: few
CDR3aa: CASSLALRLNTEAFF
CDR3nt: TGTGCCAGCAGCTTAGCGTTACGGTTGAACACTGAAGCTTTCTTT

j_gene: TRBJ2-1
v_gene: TRBV7-8
d_gene: TRBD2
abundance: NA
CDR3aa: CATKQTSGSSYNEQFF
CDR3nt: TGTGCCACTAAACAGACTAGCGGAAGCTCGTACAATGAGCAGTTCTTC

j_gene: TRBJ2-3
v_gene: TRBV6-2/TRBV6-3
d_gene: TRBD1
abundance: NA
CDR3aa: CASSYSGQGARDTQYF
CDR3nt: TGTGCCAGCAGTTACTCGGGACAGGGGGCGAGAGATACGCAGTATTTT

j_gene: TRBJ1-2
v_gene: TRBV7-2
d_gene: TRBD1
abundance: NA
CDR3aa: CASSAPTGYYGYTF
CDR3nt: TGTGCCAGCAGCGCCCCGACAGGGTACTATGGCTACACCTTC

j_gene: TRBJ1-2
v_gene: TRBV7-2
d_gene: NA
abundance: NA
CDR3aa: CASSAGTPPRGYTF
CDR3nt: TGTGCCAGCAGCGCCGGGACTCCACCGCGGGGCTACACCTTC

j_gene: TRBJ2-7
v_gene: TRBV6-2/TRBV6-3
d_gene: NA
abundance: NA
CDR3aa: CASSYLPGTYEQYF
CDR3nt: TGTGCCAGCAGTTACTTGCCAGGGACCTACGAGCAGTACTTC

j_gene: TRBJ2-5
v_gene: TRBV11-1
d_gene: TRBD1
abundance: NA
CDR3aa: CASRDRVRETQYF
CDR3nt: TGTGCCAGCCGGGACAGGGTACGAGAGACCCAGTACTTC

j_gene: TRBJ2-1
v_gene: TRBV7-2
d_gene: TRBD1
abundance: NA
CDR3aa: CASSKRVGTALNEQFF
CDR3nt: TGTGCCAGCAGCAAAAGGGTAGGGACAGCCCTCAATGAGCAGTTCTTC

j_gene: TRBJ2-7
v_gene: TRBV5-1
d_gene: TRBD1
abundance: NA
CDR3aa: CASSPSGTGTYEQYF
CDR3nt: TGCGCCAGCAGCCCCTCCGGGACAGGGACCTACGAGCAGTACTTC

j_gene: TRBJ2-1
v_gene: TRBV5-1
d_gene: TRBD2
abundance: NA
CDR3aa: CASSVTSGSSYNEQFF
CDR3nt: TGCGCCAGCAGCGTGACTAGCGGGAGCTCCTACAATGAGCAGTTCTTC

j_gene: TRBJ2-2
v_gene: TRBV5-6
d_gene: TRBD2
abundance: NA
CDR3aa: CASSSTGGALRELFF
CDR3nt: TGTGCCAGCAGCTCGACCGGGGGGGCCCTCCGGGAGCTGTTTTTT

j_gene: TRBJ2-7
v_gene: TRBV10-2
d_gene: NA
abundance: NA
CDR3aa: CASSTGWASYEQYF
CDR3nt: TGCGCCAGCAGTACAGGGTGGGCGTCCTACGAGCAGTACTTC

j_gene: TRBJ1-6
v_gene: TRBV6-4
d_gene: NA
abundance: NA
CDR3aa: CASSDVPLRSPLHF
CDR3nt: TGTGCCAGCAGTGACGTCCCACTGCGGTCACCCCTCCACTTT

j_gene: TRBJ1-1
v_gene: TRBV19
d_gene: TRBD1
abundance: NA
CDR3aa: CASRKDRDLEAFF
CDR3nt: TGTGCCAGTAGAAAGGACAGGGACCTTGAAGCTTTCTTT

j_gene: TRBJ1-4
v_gene: TRBV19
d_gene: NA
abundance: few
CDR3aa: CASKSLGNEKLFF
CDR3nt: TGTGCCAGTAAGTCCCTAGGAAATGAAAAACTGTTTTTT

j_gene: TRBJ2-2
v_gene: TRBV24-1
d_gene: NA
abundance: once
CDR3aa: CATGRTGNTGELFF
CDR3nt: TGTGCCACGGGGAGGACAGGGAACACCGGGGAGCTGTTTTTT

j_gene: TRBJ2-7
v_gene: TRBV6-5
d_gene: TRBD1
abundance: NA
CDR3aa: CASRRGQGSEYF
CDR3nt: TGTGCCAGCAGGCGCGGACAGGGCTCGGAGTACTTC

j_gene: TRBJ2-7
v_gene: TRBV28
d_gene: NA
abundance: once
CDR3aa: CASSLGGGGNEQYF
CDR3nt: TGTGCCAGCAGTTTAGGAGGAGGTGGGAACGAGCAGTACTTC

j_gene: TRBJ2-2
v_gene: TRBV2
d_gene: TRBD2
abundance: few
CDR3aa: CASIREGRTGELFF
CDR3nt: TGTGCCAGCATCCGGGAGGGCCGGACCGGGGAGCTGTTTTTT

j_gene: TRBJ2-1
v_gene: TRBV19
d_gene: TRBD2
abundance: NA
CDR3aa: CASSIGSGGFYNEQFF
CDR3nt: TGTGCCAGTAGTATCGGTAGCGGGGGTTTCTACAATGAGCAGTTCTTC

j_gene: TRBJ1-2
v_gene: TRBV7-6
d_gene: NA
abundance: NA
CDR3aa: CASSPQGGGKYGYTF
CDR3nt: TGTGCCAGCAGCCCCCAGGGAGGGGGGAAATATGGCTACACCTTC

j_gene: TRBJ2-2
v_gene: TRBV5-8
d_gene: TRBD1
abundance: NA
CDR3aa: CASSPGQTFTGELFF
CDR3nt: TGTGCCAGCAGTCCGGGACAGACGTTCACCGGGGAGCTGTTTTTT